A selection of T cell receptor beta chains follows, all from one sample in a study of shared clonotypes between healthy human individuals. Sequenced by immunoSEQ multiplex PCR; TCRdb stores in-frame clones only, minus some. The data hold around 500,000 clones, with 60% to 80% observed a single time. Sample: PBMCs. These receptors all come from a woman aged 35 to 49 in good health. Some clones in this sample may be carry-over from other donors' samples. The CDR3 runs from the conserved cysteine through the conserved F or W. Each record gives: CDR3 protein, V gene, J gene.

CDR3aa: CASSRARSYNEQFF
v_gene: TRBV7-3
j_gene: TRBJ2-1

CDR3aa: CASRQGTNTGELFF
v_gene: TRBV9
j_gene: TRBJ2-2

CDR3aa: CASSPGQSSGNTIYF
v_gene: TRBV18
j_gene: TRBJ1-3

CDR3aa: CASSVGWNQPQHF
v_gene: TRBV14
j_gene: TRBJ1-5

CDR3aa: CATSRYTGSSYNEQFF
v_gene: TRBV15
j_gene: TRBJ2-1

CDR3aa: CASSFETTEAGELFF
v_gene: TRBV6-5
j_gene: TRBJ2-2

CDR3aa: CAWSWPGAITEAFF
v_gene: TRBV30
j_gene: TRBJ1-1

CDR3aa: CAKVTGEGETQYF
v_gene: TRBV7-3
j_gene: TRBJ2-5

CDR3aa: CASTPTREFHGYTF
v_gene: TRBV19
j_gene: TRBJ1-2

CDR3aa: CASSLQGGRVGNEQFF
v_gene: TRBV11-1
j_gene: TRBJ2-1

CDR3aa: CTSGVETQYF
v_gene: TRBV28
j_gene: TRBJ2-5

CDR3aa: CASSVGLAASTRELFF
v_gene: TRBV9
j_gene: TRBJ2-2

CDR3aa: CASSLVQGGNYGYTF
v_gene: TRBV5-4
j_gene: TRBJ1-2

CDR3aa: CASSEEGFPSYEQYF
v_gene: TRBV6-1
j_gene: TRBJ2-7

CDR3aa: CASSPGLAGRQETQYF
v_gene: TRBV27
j_gene: TRBJ2-5

CDR3aa: CASGTGVQLFF
v_gene: TRBV6-6
j_gene: TRBJ1-4

CDR3aa: CASSQDRDRGEQYF
v_gene: TRBV4-1
j_gene: TRBJ2-7

CDR3aa: CASSFGRSYEQYF
v_gene: TRBV5-6
j_gene: TRBJ2-7

CDR3aa: CASSQRVTSGSRDTQYF
v_gene: TRBV7-9
j_gene: TRBJ2-3

CDR3aa: CSVTPGVGADTQYF
v_gene: TRBV29-1
j_gene: TRBJ2-3

CDR3aa: CASRLGDTYEQYF
v_gene: TRBV7-9
j_gene: TRBJ2-7

CDR3aa: CASSRLAGAETQYF
v_gene: TRBV14
j_gene: TRBJ2-5

CDR3aa: CASSPPGQGTDTQYF
v_gene: TRBV18
j_gene: TRBJ2-3

CDR3aa: CASSAGTQVQHEQFF
v_gene: TRBV19
j_gene: TRBJ2-1

CDR3aa: CASSLARTAYEQYF
v_gene: TRBV11-2
j_gene: TRBJ2-7

CDR3aa: CASSPEGGELFF
v_gene: TRBV19
j_gene: TRBJ2-2

CDR3aa: CASSPGGGISYEQYF
v_gene: TRBV19
j_gene: NA

CDR3aa: CASSQDVGGYSYEQYF
v_gene: TRBV4-1
j_gene: TRBJ2-7

CDR3aa: CASSPMGNEQFF
v_gene: TRBV4-1
j_gene: TRBJ2-1

CDR3aa: CASSSPSPGTEAFF
v_gene: TRBV28
j_gene: TRBJ1-1

CDR3aa: CASSQREGYNEQFF
v_gene: TRBV2
j_gene: TRBJ2-1

CDR3aa: CASSPWGGPYEQYF
v_gene: TRBV6-5
j_gene: TRBJ2-7

CDR3aa: CASIKDRGGEAFF
v_gene: TRBV6-5
j_gene: TRBJ1-1

CDR3aa: CASSQFGTGKYNEQFF
v_gene: TRBV7-3
j_gene: TRBJ2-1

CDR3aa: CASRTPGAGRAVTDTQYF
v_gene: TRBV7-9
j_gene: TRBJ2-3

CDR3aa: CASSQVLAGRSEQFF
v_gene: TRBV14
j_gene: TRBJ2-1

CDR3aa: CARDRGRGANVLTF
v_gene: TRBV19
j_gene: TRBJ2-6

CDR3aa: CAWSDRSGANVLTF
v_gene: TRBV30
j_gene: TRBJ2-6